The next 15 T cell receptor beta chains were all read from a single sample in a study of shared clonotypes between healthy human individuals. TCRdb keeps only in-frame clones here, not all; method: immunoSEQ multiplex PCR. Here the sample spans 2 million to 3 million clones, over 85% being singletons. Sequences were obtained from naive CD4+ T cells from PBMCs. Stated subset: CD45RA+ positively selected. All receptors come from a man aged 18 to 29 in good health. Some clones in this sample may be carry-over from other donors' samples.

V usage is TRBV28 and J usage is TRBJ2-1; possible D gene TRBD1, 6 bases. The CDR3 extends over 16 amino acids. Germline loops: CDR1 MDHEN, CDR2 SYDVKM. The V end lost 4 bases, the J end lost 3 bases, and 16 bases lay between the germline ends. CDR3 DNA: TGTGCCAGCAGTTCACAGGGTGCCCTACACTACAATGAGCAGTTCTTC. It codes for CASSSQGALHYNEQFF.

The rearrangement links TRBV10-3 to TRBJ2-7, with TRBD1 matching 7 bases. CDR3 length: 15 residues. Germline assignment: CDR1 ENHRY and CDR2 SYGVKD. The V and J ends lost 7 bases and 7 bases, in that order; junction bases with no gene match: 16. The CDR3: CAIKGQGRGFGEQYF. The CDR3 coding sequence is TGTGCCATCAAAGGGCAGGGCAGGGGGTTTGGGGAGCAGTACTTC.

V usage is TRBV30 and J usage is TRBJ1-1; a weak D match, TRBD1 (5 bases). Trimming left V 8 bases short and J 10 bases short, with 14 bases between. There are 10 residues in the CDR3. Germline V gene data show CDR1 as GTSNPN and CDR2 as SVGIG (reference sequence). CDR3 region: CAGGVEGAFF. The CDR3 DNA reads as TGTGCCGGGGGAGTGGAGGGAGCTTTCTTT.

The CDR3 region has the DNA TGTGCCAGCAGTTACGGGGGAGCGCTTTTAGATACGCAGTATTTT. Its protein product is CASSYGGALLDTQYF. The chain has TRBV6-5 and TRBJ2-3; D is possibly TRBD1 or TRBD2 (5 bases each). Per the germline V gene, CDR1 is MNHEY and CDR2 is SVGAGI. V lost 2 bases, J lost 5 bases, and 14 bases lay in between. The CDR3 runs 15 residues.

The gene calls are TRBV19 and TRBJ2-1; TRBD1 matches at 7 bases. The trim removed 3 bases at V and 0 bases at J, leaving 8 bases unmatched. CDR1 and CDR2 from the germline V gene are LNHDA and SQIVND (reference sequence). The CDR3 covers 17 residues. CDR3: CASSILRQGLSYNEQFF. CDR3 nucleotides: TGTGCCAGTAGTATTCTACGACAGGGCCTCTCCTACAATGAGCAGTTCTTC. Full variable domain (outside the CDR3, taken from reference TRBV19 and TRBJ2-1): DGGITQSPKYLFRKEGQNVTLSCEQNLNHDAMYWYRQDPGQGLRLIYYSQIVNDFQKGDIAEGYSVSREKKESFPLTVTSAQKNPTAFYLCASSILRQGLSYNEQFFGPGTRLTVL.

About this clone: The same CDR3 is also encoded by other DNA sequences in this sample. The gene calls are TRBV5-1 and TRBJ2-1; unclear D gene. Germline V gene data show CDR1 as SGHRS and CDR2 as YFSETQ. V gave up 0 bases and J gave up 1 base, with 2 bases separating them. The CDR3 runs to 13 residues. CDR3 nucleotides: TGCGCCAGCAGCTTGGTGTCCTACAATGAGCAGTTCTTC. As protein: CASSLVSYNEQFF.

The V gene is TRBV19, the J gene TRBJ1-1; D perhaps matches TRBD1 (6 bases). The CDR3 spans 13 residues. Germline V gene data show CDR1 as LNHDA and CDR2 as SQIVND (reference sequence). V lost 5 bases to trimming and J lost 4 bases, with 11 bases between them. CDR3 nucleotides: TGTGCCAGTAGTTGGGGGCAGAGCACTGAAGCTTTCTTT. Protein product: CASSWGQSTEAFF.

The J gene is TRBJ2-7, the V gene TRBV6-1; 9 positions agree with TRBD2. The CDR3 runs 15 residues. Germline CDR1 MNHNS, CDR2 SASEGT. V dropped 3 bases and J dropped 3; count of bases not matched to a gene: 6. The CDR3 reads CASSDTGTSNYEQYF. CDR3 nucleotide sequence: TGTGCCAGCAGTGACACAGGGACTAGCAACTACGAGCAGTACTTC.

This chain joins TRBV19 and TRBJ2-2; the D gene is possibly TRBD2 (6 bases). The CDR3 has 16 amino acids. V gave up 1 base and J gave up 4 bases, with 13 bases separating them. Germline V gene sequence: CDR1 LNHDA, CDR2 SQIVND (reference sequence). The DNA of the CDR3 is TGTGCCAGTAGTATAGTCGGGGGAGTTAGCACCGGGGAGCTGTTTTTT. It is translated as CASSIVGGVSTGELFF.

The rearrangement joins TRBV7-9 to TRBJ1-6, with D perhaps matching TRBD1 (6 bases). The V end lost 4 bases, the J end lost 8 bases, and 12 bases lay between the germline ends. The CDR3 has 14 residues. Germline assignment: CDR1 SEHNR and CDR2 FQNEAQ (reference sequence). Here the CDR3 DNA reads TGTGCCAGCAGCTCGACAGGCTCCGATTCACCCCTCCACTTT. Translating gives CASSSTGSDSPLHF.

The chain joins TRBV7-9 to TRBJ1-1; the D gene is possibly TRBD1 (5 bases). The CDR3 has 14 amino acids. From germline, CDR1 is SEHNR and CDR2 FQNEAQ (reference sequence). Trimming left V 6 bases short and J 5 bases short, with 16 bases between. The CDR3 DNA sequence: TGTGCCAGCAGGGCGGGACGGGGAAAGACTGAAGCTTTCTTT. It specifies CASRAGRGKTEAFF.

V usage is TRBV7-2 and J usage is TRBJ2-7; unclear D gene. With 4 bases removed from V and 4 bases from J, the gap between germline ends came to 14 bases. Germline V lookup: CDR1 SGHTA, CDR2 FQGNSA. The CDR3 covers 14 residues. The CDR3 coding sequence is TGTGCCAGCAGCTCCCGATCCAACACATACGAGCAGTACTTC. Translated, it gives CASSSRSNTYEQYF.

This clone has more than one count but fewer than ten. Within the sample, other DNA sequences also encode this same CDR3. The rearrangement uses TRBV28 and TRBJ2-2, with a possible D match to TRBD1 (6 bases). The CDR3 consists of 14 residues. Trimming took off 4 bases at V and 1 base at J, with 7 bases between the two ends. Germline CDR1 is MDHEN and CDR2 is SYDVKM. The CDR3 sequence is CASSSGQNTGELFF. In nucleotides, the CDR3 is TGTGCCAGCAGTTCGGGACAGAACACCGGGGAGCTGTTTTTT. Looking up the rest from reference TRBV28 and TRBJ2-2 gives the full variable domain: DVKVTQSSRYLVKRTGEKVFLECVQDMDHENMFWYRQDPGLGLRLIYFSYDVKMKEKGDIPEGYSVSREKKERFSLILESASTNQTSMYLCASSSGQNTGELFFGEGSRLTVL.

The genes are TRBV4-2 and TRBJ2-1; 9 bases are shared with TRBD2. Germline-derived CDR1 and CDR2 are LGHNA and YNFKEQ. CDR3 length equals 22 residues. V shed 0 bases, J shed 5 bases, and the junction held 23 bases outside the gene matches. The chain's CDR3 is CASSQERLAGDPYTGVNNEQFF. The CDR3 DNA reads TGTGCCAGCAGCCAAGAAAGATTAGCGGGAGACCCATACACTGGGGTAAACAATGAGCAGTTCTTC.

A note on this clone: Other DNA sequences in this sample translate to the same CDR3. This CDR3 reads CASSASGGNTEAFF. The CDR3, as DNA: TGTGCCAGCAGCGCATCTGGGGGCAACACTGAAGCTTTCTTT. This rearrangement joins TRBV7-2 to TRBJ1-1, with D possibly matching TRBD1 (6 bases). The CDR3 is 14 amino acids. Trimming took 5 bases from V and 2 from J, leaving 12 bases between them. Germline assignment: CDR1 SGHTA and CDR2 FQGNSA. The variable domain in full, with the rest retrieved from reference TRBV7-2 and TRBJ1-1, is GAGVSQSPSNKVTEKGKDVELRCDPISGHTALYWYRQSLGQGLEFLIYFQGNSAPDKSGLPSDRFSAERTGGSVSTLTIQRTQQEDSAVYLCASSASGGNTEAFFGQGTRLTVV.